This T cell receptor (beta chain) stems from a study of blood T cell repertoires in COVID-19. Study-level information: COVID-19 samples from acute and convalescent phases originated in the United States, Italy and Spain. T cells, B-cell-depleted T cells, or PBMCs provided the cDNA or gDNA that served as material.

Germline CDR1 and CDR2: DFQATT and SNEGSKA (reference sequence). Trimming cost V 3 bases and J 5 bases, with 14 bases left between them. There are 13 residues in the CDR3. The table came from immunoSEQ multiplex PCR; TCRdb's copy has only in-frame clones and leaves some out. The sample consists of about 200,000 clones, approximately 85% of them appearing once. The TCR sequence derives from a woman at least 80 years old with acute or convalescent COVID-19. The chain joins TRBV20-1 to TRBJ2-7; D not certain. Sequencing input: peripheral blood. DNA for the CDR3: TGCAGTGCTAGTAGCCAGCTTGAGGACGAGCAGTACTTC. It codes for CSASSQLEDEQYF.